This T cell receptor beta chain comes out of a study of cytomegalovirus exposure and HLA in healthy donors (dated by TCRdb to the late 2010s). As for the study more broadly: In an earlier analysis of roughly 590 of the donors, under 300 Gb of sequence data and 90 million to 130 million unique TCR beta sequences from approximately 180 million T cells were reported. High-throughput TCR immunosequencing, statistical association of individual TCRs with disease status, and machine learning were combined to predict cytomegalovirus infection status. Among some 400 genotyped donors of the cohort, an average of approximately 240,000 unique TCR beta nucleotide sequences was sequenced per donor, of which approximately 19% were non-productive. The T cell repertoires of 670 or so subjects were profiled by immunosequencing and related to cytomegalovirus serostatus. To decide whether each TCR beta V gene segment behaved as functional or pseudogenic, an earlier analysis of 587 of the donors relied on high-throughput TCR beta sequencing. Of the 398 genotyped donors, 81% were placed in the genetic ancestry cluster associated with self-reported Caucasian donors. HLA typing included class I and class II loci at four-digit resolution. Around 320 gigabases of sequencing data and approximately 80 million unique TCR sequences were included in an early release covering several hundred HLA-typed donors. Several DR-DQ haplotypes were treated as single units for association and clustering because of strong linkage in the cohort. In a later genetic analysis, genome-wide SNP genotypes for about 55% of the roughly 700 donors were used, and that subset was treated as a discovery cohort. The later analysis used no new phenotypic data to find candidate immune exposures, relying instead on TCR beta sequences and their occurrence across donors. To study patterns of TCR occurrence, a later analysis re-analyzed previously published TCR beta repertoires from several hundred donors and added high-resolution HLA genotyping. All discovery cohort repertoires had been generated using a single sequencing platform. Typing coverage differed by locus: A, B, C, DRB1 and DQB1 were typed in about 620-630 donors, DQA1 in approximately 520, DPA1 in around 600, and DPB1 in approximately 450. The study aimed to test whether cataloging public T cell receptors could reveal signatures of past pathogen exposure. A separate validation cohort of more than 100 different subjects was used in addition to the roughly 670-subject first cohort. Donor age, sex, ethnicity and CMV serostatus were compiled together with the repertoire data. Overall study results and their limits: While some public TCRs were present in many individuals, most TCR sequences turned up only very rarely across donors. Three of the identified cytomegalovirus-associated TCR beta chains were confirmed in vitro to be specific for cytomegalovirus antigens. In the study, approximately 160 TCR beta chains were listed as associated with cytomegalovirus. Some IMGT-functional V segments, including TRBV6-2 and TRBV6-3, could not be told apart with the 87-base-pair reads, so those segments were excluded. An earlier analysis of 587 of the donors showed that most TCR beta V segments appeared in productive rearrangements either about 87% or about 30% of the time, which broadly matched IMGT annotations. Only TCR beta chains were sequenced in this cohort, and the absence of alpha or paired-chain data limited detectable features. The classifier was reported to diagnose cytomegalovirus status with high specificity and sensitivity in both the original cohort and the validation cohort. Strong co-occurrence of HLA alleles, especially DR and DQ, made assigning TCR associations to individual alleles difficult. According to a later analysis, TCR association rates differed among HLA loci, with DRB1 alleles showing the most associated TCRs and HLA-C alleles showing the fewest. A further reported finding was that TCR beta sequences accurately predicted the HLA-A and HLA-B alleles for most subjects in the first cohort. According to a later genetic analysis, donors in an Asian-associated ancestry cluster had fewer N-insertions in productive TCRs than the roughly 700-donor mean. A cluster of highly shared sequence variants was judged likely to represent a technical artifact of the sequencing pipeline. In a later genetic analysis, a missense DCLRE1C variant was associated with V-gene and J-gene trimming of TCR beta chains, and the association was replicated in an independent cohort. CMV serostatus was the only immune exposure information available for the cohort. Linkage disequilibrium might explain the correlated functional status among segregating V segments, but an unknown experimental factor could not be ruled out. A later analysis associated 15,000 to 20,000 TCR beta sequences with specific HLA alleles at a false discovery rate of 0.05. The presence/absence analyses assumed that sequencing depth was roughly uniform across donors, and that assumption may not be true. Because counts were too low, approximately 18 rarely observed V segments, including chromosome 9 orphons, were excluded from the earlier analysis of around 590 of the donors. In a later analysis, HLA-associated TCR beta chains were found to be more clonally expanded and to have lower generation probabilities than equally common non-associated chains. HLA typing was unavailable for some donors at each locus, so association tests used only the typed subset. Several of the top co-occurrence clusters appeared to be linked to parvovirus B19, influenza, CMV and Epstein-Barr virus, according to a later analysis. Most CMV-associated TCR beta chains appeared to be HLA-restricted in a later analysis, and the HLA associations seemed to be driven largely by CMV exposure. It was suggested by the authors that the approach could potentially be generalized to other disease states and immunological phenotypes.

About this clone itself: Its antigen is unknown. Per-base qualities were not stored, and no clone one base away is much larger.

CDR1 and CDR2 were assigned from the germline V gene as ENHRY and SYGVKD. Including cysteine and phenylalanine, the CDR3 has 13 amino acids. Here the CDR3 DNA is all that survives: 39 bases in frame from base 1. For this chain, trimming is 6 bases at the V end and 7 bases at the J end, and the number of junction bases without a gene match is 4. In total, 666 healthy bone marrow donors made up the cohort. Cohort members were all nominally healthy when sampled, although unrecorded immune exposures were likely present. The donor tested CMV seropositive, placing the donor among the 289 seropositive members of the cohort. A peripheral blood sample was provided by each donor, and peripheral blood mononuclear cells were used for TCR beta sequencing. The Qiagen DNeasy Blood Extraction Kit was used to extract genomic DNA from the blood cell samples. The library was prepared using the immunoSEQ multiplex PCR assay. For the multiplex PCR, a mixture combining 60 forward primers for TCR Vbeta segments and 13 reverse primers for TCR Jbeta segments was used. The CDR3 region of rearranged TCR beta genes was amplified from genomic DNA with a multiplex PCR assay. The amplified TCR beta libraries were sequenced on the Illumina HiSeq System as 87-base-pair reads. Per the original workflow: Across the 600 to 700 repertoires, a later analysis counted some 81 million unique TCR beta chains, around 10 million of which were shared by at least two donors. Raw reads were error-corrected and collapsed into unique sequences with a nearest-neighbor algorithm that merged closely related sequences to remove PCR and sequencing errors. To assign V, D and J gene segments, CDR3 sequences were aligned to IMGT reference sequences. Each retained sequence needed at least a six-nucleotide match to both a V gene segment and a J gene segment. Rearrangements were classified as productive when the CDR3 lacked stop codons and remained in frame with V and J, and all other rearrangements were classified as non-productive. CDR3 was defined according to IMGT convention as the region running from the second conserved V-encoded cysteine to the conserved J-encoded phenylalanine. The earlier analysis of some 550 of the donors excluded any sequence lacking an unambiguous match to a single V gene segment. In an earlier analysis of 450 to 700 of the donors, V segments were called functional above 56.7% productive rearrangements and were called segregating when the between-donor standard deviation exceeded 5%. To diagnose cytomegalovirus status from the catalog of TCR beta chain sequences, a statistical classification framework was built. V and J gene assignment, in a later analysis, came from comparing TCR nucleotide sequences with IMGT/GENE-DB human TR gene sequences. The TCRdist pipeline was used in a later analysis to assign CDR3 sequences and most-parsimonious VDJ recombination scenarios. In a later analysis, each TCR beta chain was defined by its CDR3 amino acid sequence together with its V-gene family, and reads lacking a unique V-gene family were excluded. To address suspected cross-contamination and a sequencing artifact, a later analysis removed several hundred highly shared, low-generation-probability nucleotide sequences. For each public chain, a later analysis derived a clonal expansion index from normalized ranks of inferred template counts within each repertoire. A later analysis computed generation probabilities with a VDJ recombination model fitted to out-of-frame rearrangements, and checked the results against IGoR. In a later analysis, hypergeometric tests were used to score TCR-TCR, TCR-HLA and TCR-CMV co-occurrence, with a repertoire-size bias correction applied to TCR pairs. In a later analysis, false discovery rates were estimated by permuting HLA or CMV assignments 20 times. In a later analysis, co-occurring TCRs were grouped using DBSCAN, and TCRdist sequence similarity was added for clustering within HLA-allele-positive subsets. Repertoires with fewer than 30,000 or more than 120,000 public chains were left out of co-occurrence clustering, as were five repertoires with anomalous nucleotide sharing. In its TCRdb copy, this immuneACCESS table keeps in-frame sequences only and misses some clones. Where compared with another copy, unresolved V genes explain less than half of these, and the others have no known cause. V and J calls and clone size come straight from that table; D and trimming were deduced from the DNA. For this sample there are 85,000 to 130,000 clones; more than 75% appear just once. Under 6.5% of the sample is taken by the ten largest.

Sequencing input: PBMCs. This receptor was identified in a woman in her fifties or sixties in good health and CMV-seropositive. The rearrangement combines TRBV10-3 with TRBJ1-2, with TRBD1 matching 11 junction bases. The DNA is TGTGCCATCAGCCCCGGGACAGGGGGTGGCTACACCTTC. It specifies CAISPGTGGGYTF.